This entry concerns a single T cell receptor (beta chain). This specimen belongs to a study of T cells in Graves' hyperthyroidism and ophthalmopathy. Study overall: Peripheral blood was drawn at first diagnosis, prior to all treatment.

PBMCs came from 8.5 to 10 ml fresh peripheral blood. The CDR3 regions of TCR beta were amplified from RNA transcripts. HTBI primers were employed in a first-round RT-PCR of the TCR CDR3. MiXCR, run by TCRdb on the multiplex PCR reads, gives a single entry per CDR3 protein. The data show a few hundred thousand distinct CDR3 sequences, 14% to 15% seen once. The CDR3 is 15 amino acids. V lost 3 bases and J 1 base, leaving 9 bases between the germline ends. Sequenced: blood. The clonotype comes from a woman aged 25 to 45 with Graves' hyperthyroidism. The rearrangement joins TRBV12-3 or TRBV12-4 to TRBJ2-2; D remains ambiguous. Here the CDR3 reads CASSFEAGNTGELFF. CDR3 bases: TGTGCCAGCAGTTTCGAGGCAGGGAACACCGGGGAGCTGTTTTTT.